Included here is one T cell receptor (beta chain) sequence, with context. The entry originates in a study of blood T cells in healthy people across ages. The second PCR ran about 7 to 12 cycles with a sample-barcoded 5' primer and J-beta primers. From the 5' RACE reads, TCRdb called clonotypes with MiXCR, one entry per CDR3 protein. In the table there are approximately 1.5 million distinct CDR3 sequences, 35% to 45% of which are singletons. The germline V and J ends were trimmed by 0 bases and 9 bases, with 12 bases remaining between them. Germline CDR1 and CDR2: LGHNA and YSLEER. The CDR3 consists of 15 residues.

This chain joins TRBV4-3 and TRBJ1-6; D is unresolved. Material for sequencing was blood. The clonotype was recovered from a woman aged 18-29 years in good health. CDR3 amino acids: CASSQDLGRSSPLHF. As DNA, the CDR3 is TGCGCCAGCAGCCAAGACCTCGGACGGTCTTCACCCCTCCACTTT.